The 21 T cell receptor beta chains below come from one sample, sequenced in a study of blood T cell repertoires in COVID-19. Data came from immunoSEQ multiplex PCR; TCRdb stores just in-frame clones and leaves some out. The table has a few hundred thousand clones, around 91% seen once. Sequenced material: PBMCs or T cells enriched from blood (not recorded which). The receptors shown here come from a man between 18 and 35 years old who had recovered from COVID-19.

The CDR3 region is CSVVKGSGELFF. DNA for the CDR3: TGCAGCGTTGTCAAGGGGTCCGGGGAGCTGTTTTTT. The genes are TRBV29-1 and TRBJ2-2; tentative D call: TRBD1 (5 bases). Germline V gene lookup returns CDR1 SQVTM and CDR2 ANQGSEA. V lost 4 bases and J 6 bases, leaving 9 bases between the germline ends. This CDR3 has 12 residues.

The genes are TRBV6-5 and TRBJ1-2; D gene uncertain. The CDR3 loop spans 15 amino acids. In germline, CDR1 is MNHEY, CDR2 SVGAGI. V dropped 2 bases and J dropped 2 bases, with 12 bases sitting between them. The CDR3 spells CASSYKTAGNYGYTF. The CDR3 DNA reads as TGTGCCAGCAGTTACAAGACGGCAGGAAACTATGGCTACACCTTC.

V usage is TRBV5-1 and J usage is TRBJ1-6, with unresolved D. Germline CDR1 SGHRS, CDR2 YFSETQ. This CDR3 region has 16 residues. V lost 1 base to trimming and J lost 8 bases, with 16 bases between them. CDR3: CASSLYPTRSDSPLHF. Written as DNA, the CDR3 is TGCGCCAGCAGCTTGTACCCTACGAGGTCTGATTCACCCCTCCACTTT.

The chain employs TRBV29-1 and TRBJ2-7; D gene ambiguous. Germline V gene data show CDR1 as SQVTM and CDR2 as ANQGSEA. The length of the CDR3 is 15 residues. Trimming stripped 0 bases from V and 1 base from J, with 13 bases between. CDR3 sequence reads: CSVEDQDSRSYEQYF. CDR3 nucleotides: TGCAGCGTTGAAGATCAAGATTCTAGATCCTACGAGCAGTACTTC.

There are many counts of this clone. The rearrangement uses TRBV2 and TRBJ2-7; TRBD1 aligns across 7 bases. The CDR3 consists of 15 residues. Germline CDR1 reads SNHLY; CDR2 reads FYNNEI. V lost 8 bases, J lost 7 bases, and 17 bases stayed unmatched. The CDR3 reads CASQIAGRGSREQYF. The CDR3 bases are TGTGCCAGCCAGATAGCCGGCAGGGGGTCGAGAGAGCAGTACTTC.

Concerning this clone: Other DNA sequences within the sample encode an identical CDR3. The CDR3 loop reads CASSQDQNTEAFF. The CDR3, as DNA: TGTGCCAGCAGCCAAGATCAGAACACTGAAGCTTTCTTT. This chain connects TRBV14 to TRBJ1-1; the D is unclear. The CDR3 has 13 amino acids. Germline CDR1 SGHDN, CDR2 FVKESK. The germline V and J ends were trimmed by 0 bases and 1 base, with 3 bases remaining between them.

The chain is built from TRBV5-4 and TRBJ1-3; no clear D gene. CDR1 and CDR2 (germline): SGHNT, YYREEE (reference sequence). V lost 0 bases and J lost 1, with 5 bases in between. This CDR3 is built from 14 residues. CDR3 in DNA: TGTGCCAGCAGCTTGGCAGAATCTGGAAACACCATATATTTT. Translated, it gives CASSLAESGNTIYF.

Note on this clone: Different DNA sequences within this sample yield the same CDR3. In DNA, the CDR3 is TGTGCCAGCAGTTACGATGGAGTTAATTCACCCCTCCACTTT. Its translation is CASSYDGVNSPLHF. The chain couples TRBV6-5 to TRBJ1-6; D gene uncertain. The CDR3 contains 14 residues. Germline V gene lookup returns CDR1 MNHEY and CDR2 SVGAGI. V was clipped by 2 bases and J by 6 bases, with 8 bases between them.

In its sample, this clone was seen once. The V and J genes are TRBV27 and TRBJ2-1; 8 positions match TRBD1. J gave up 7 bases and V 3 bases, and 17 bases lay outside the gene matches. The CDR3 covers 18 residues. CDR1 MNHEY and CDR2 SMNVEV come from the germline V gene (reference sequence). This CDR3 is CASSLGTQGARRINEQFF. The CDR3, as DNA: TGTGCCAGCAGTTTGGGCACTCAGGGGGCGCGAAGGATAAATGAGCAGTTCTTC.

The chain links TRBV3-1 (or the pseudogene TRBV3-2) to TRBJ2-2; no firm D call. The germline gives CDR1 LGHDT, CDR2 YNNKEL (reference sequence). The CDR3 contains 15 residues. V was trimmed by 1 base and J by 2 bases, leaving 8 bases between them. The CDR3 reads CASSQGVTNTGELFF. The CDR3 DNA reads TGTGCCAGCAGCCAAGGAGTCACCAACACCGGGGAGCTGTTTTTT.

The chain has TRBV2 and TRBJ1-6; no clear D gene. V was trimmed by 2 bases and J by 10 bases, leaving 6 bases between them. CDR1 and CDR2 from the germline V gene are SNHLY and FYNNEI. The CDR3 has 12 residues. The CDR3 loop is CASSEQYSPLHF. The CDR3 coding sequence is TGTGCCAGCAGTGAACAGTACTCACCCCTCCACTTT.

The chain is built from TRBV30 and TRBJ1-1; TRBD1 agrees at 8 bases. The V segment lost 2 bases and the J segment 1 base; nucleotides outside the gene matches: 9. Germline values: CDR1 GTSNPN, CDR2 SVGIG (reference sequence). The CDR3 covers 16 residues. CDR3 in amino acids: CAWSPAAGTGNTEAFF. CDR3 nucleotides: TGTGCCTGGAGTCCTGCCGCAGGGACAGGGAACACTGAAGCTTTCTTT.

The rearrangement uses TRBV18 and TRBJ2-5, with 7 nucleotides matching TRBD2. V dropped 2 bases and J dropped 4; count of bases not matched to a gene: 4. The germline gives CDR1 KGHSH, CDR2 LQKENI. This CDR3 contains 14 residues. CDR3 DNA: TGTGCCAGCTCACCAAATGGGGGGGGAGAGACCCAGTACTTC. Its protein is CASSPNGGGETQYF.

The chain has TRBV5-4 and TRBJ2-3; TRBD2 matches at 7 bases. The ends lost 7 bases at V and 5 bases at J; junction bases unmatched: 10. The germline V gene has CDR1 SGHNT and CDR2 YYREEE (reference sequence). CDR3 length: 14 amino acids. In DNA form, the CDR3 reads TGTGCCAGCGGCCCGACTAGCTCAAGAGATACGCAGTATTTT. Residues: CASGPTSSRDTQYF.

The J gene is TRBJ1-1, the V gene TRBV3-1 (or the pseudogene TRBV3-2); D uncertain. Per the germline V gene, CDR1 is LGHDT and CDR2 is YNNKEL (reference sequence). V lost 5 bases and J 6 bases, leaving 13 bases between the germline ends. CDR3 length: 13 residues. The chain's CDR3 is CASSEVGGAEAFF. CDR3 nucleotide sequence: TGTGCCAGCAGCGAAGTTGGCGGGGCTGAAGCTTTCTTT.

This chain uses TRBV5-5 with TRBJ2-3, with 7 bases identical to TRBD2. Germline V gives CDR1 SGHKS, CDR2 YYEKEE (reference sequence). CDR3 length: 14 residues. Germline trimming cut 6 bases from V and 5 bases from J; bases unmatched to any gene: 9. The CDR3 loop is CASTEGGPRDTQYF. The CDR3 DNA is TGTGCCAGCACTGAGGGAGGGCCTCGAGATACGCAGTATTTT. The full variable domain, in which reference TRBV5-5 and TRBJ2-3 provide the parts outside the CDR3, is DAGVTQSPTHLIKTRGQQVTLRCSPISGHKSVSWYQQVLGQGPQFIFQYYEKEERGRGNFPDRFSARQFPNYSSELNVNALLLGDSALYLCASTEGGPRDTQYFGPGTRLTVL.

The CDR3 reads CASSDPGLGSGNTIYF. The CDR3, as DNA: TGTGCCAGCAGCGATCCGGGTCTAGGATCTGGAAACACCATATATTTT. This chain uses TRBV9 with TRBJ1-3, with unresolved D. CDR3 length: 16 residues. CDR1 SGDLS and CDR2 YYNGEE come from the germline V gene. Deletions cut 3 bases from V and 1 base from J, with 14 bases between.

In nucleotides, the CDR3 is TGTGCCAGCAGCTTCGGTACAGGGGATGAAAAACTGTTTTTT. It specifies CASSFGTGDEKLFF. This chain connects TRBV5-5 to TRBJ1-4; 7 bases are a match to TRBD1. V lost 2 bases and J lost 6; bases outside the gene matches: 4. The CDR3 sequence is 14 residues long. Germline V gives CDR1 SGHKS, CDR2 YYEKEE (reference sequence).

The chain carries TRBV20-1 and TRBJ2-7; D is possibly TRBD1 (5 bases). The germline V gene has CDR1 DFQATT and CDR2 SNEGSKA (reference sequence). The CDR3 consists of 12 residues. V lost 4 bases and J 1 base, leaving 8 bases between the germline ends. DNA of the CDR3: TGCAGTGCTACTGACAGATCCTACGAGCAGTACTTC. The encoded protein is CSATDRSYEQYF.

This clone was seen a handful of times. The V and J genes are TRBV7-3 and TRBJ2-1; 8 nucleotides line up with TRBD2. Trimming at V came to 5 bases and at J to 0 bases, leaving 6 bases not matched to a gene. Per the germline V gene, CDR1 is SGHTA and CDR2 is FQGTGA. CDR3 length: 16 residues. The CDR3 region has the DNA TGTGCCAGCAGCCCCAATAGCGGGAACTCCTACAATGAGCAGTTCTTC. It translates to CASSPNSGNSYNEQFF.

This rearrangement joins TRBV28 to TRBJ2-5; 8 bases map to TRBD1. The CDR3 totals 17 residues. With V trimmed by 2 bases and J by 2 bases, 10 bases remained unmatched. Per the germline V gene, CDR1 is MDHEN and CDR2 is SYDVKM. The CDR3 nucleotides read TGTGCCAGCAGTTTAGGGGACAGGATAATACCTCAAGAGACCCAGTACTTC. It encodes CASSLGDRIIPQETQYF.